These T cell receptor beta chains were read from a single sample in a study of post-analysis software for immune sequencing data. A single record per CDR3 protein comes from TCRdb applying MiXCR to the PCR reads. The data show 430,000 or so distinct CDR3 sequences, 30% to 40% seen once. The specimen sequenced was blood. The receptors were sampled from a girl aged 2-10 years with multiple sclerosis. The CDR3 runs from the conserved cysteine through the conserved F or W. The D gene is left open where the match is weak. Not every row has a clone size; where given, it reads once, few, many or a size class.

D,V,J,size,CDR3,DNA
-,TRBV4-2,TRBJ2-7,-,CASSQTGTYEQYF,TGTGCCAGCAGCCAAACAGGTACCTACGAGCAGTACTTC
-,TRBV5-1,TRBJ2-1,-,CASSGRTTGNEQFF,TGCGCCAGCAGCGGTAGGACCACGGGGAATGAGCAGTTCTTC
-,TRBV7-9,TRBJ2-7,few,CASSSVTGPSYEQYF,TGTGCCAGCAGCTCCGTGACGGGGCCCTCCTACGAGCAGTACTTC
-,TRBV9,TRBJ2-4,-,CASSVGGTLAKNIQYF,TGTGCCAGCAGCGTAGGAGGGACCCTAGCCAAAAACATTCAGTACTTC
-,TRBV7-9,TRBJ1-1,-,CASSLVISYTEAFF,TGTGCCAGCAGCTTAGTGATCAGTTACACTGAAGCTTTCTTT
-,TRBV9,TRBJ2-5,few,CASSVFGQQETQYF,TGTGCCAGCAGCGTATTCGGACAGCAAGAGACCCAGTACTTC
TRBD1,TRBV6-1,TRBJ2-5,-,CASSEMAGGGETQYF,TGTGCCAGCAGTGAGATGGCAGGGGGTGGGGAGACCCAGTACTTC
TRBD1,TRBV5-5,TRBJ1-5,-,CASSLTGGRQPQHF,TGTGCCAGCAGCTTGACAGGGGGCCGGCAGCCCCAGCATTTT
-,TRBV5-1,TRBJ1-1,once,CASSFGAANTEAFF,TGCGCCAGCAGCTTTGGGGCGGCGAACACTGAAGCTTTCTTT
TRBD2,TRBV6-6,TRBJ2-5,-,CASRSVPGLALQETQYF,TGTGCCAGCAGATCCGTACCGGGACTAGCTTTACAAGAGACCCAGTACTTC
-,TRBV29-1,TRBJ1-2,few,CSDTGSPIVGYTF,TGCAGCGATACAGGGTCCCCTATAGTCGGCTACACCTTC
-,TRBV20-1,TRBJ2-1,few,CSARVASSNEQFF,TGCAGTGCTAGAGTCGCCTCGAGTAATGAGCAGTTCTTC
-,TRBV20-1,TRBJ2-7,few,CSARDSLYEQYF,TGCAGTGCTAGAGATAGTCTCTACGAGCAGTACTTC
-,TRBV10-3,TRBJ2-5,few,CAISPGSRGQETQYF,TGTGCCATCAGTCCGGGATCCAGGGGCCAAGAGACCCAGTACTTC
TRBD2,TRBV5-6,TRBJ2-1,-,CASSLGAGTAPSGRAVSYNEQFF,TGTGCCAGCAGCTTGGGGGCAGGGACCGCTCCTAGCGGGAGGGCCGTCTCCTACAATGAGCAGTTCTTC
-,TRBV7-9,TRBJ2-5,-,CASSLGAAYQETQYF,TGTGCCAGCAGCTTAGGAGCGGCGTACCAAGAGACCCAGTACTTC
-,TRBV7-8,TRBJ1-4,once,CASSLLGLREGKLFF,TGTGCCAGCAGTCTGTTAGGCTTAAGGGAGGGAAAACTGTTTTTT
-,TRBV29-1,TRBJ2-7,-,CSVTLGGGGPYEQYF,TGCAGCGTAACTTTAGGAGGGGGGGGTCCCTACGAGCAGTACTTC
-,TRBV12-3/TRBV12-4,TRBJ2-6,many,CATTPGANVLTF,TGTGCCACCACTCCTGGGGCCAACGTCCTGACTTTC
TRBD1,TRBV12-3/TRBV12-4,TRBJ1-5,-,CASSLLGRGQGRQPQHF,TGTGCCAGCAGTTTATTGGGCCGGGGACAGGGGCGGCAGCCCCAGCATTTT
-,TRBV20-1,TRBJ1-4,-,CSARRSGEKLFF,TGCAGTGCTAGGCGTTCGGGAGAAAAACTGTTTTTT
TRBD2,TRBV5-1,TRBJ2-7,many,CASSYGTSGSLLYF,TGCGCCAGCAGCTACGGGACTAGCGGGAGTCTGTTGTACTTC
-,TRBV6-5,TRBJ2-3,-,CASSYGPNTDTQYF,TGTGCCAGCAGTTACGGACCAAACACAGATACGCAGTATTTT
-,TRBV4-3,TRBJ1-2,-,CASSQDKGLGYTF,TGCGCCAGCAGCCAAGATAAGGGGCTTGGCTACACCTTC
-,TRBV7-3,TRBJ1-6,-,CASSLTSSYNSPLHF,TGTGCCAGCAGCTTAACCAGCTCCTATAATTCACCCCTCCACTTT
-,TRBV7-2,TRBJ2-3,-,CASSLGELVPDTDTQYF,TGTGCCAGCAGCTTAGGGGAACTAGTACCAGACACAGATACGCAGTATTTT
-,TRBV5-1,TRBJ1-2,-,CASSLDGRKNYGYTF,TGCGCCAGCAGCTTGGATGGCAGAAAGAACTATGGCTACACCTTC
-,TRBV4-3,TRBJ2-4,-,CASSQDGGLAKNIQYF,TGCGCCAGCAGCCAAGACGGGGGACTAGCCAAAAACATTCAGTACTTC
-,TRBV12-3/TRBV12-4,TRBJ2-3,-,CASSLEGKDTQYF,TGTGCCAGCAGTTTAGAGGGGAAAGATACGCAGTATTTT
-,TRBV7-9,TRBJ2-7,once,CASSPDQGSYEQYF,TGTGCCAGCAGCCCAGATCAGGGATCCTACGAGCAGTACTTC
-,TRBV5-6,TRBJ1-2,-,CASSLAVDYANYGYTF,TGTGCCAGCAGCTTGGCCGTGGACTACGCGAATTATGGCTACACCTTC
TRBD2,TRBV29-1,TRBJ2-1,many,CSVAGTSGNNEQFF,TGCAGCGTCGCCGGGACTAGCGGAAACAATGAGCAGTTCTTC
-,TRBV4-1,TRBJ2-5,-,CASSQGSQFLRETQYF,TGCGCCAGCAGCCAAGGGTCCCAGTTTTTACGGGAGACCCAGTACTTC
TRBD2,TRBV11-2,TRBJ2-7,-,CASSLEGGTSYEQYF,TGTGCCAGCAGCTTAGAGGGGGGGACTTCCTACGAGCAGTACTTC
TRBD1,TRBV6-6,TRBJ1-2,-,CASFLGQGADYGYTF,TGTGCCAGCTTTTTGGGACAGGGGGCTGACTATGGCTACACCTTC
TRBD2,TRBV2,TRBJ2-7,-,CASSGSKRSGLAPYEQYF,TGTGCCAGCAGTGGGTCAAAGAGAAGTGGACTAGCGCCTTACGAGCAGTACTTC
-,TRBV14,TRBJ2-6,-,CASSQEARYSGANVLTF,TGTGCCAGCAGCCAAGAAGCCAGGTACTCTGGGGCCAACGTCCTGACTTTC
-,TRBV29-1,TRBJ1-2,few,CSVLVLSYGYTF,TGCAGCGTTCTGGTGTTATCCTATGGCTACACCTTC
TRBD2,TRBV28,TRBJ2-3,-,CASSLGLAEDTDTQYF,TGTGCCAGCAGTTTAGGACTAGCGGAAGACACAGATACGCAGTATTTT
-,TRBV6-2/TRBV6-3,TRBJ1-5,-,CASRVHRDTVQASNQPQHF,TGTGCCAGCAGAGTTCACCGGGACACGGTCCAGGCTAGCAATCAGCCCCAGCATTTT
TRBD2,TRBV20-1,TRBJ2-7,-,CSARDPLALSGAYEQYF,TGCAGTGCTAGAGATCCGCTAGCCCTTAGCGGGGCCTACGAGCAGTACTTC
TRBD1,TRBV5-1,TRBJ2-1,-,CASSLSPNGTGLYYTIEQFF,TGCGCCAGCAGCTTGAGTCCAAACGGGACAGGTCTATACTATACAATAGAGCAGTTCTTC
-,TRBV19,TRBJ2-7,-,CASSIAGGYEQYF,TGTGCCAGTAGTATAGCCGGGGGCTACGAGCAGTACTTC
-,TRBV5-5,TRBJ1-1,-,CASSFQYGLNTEAFF,TGTGCCAGCAGCTTTCAATACGGATTGAACACTGAAGCTTTCTTT
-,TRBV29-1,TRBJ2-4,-,CSVDNTEGIQYF,TGCAGCGTTGATAACACCGAGGGCATTCAGTACTTC
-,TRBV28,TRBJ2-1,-,CASSVQGSYNEQFF,TGTGCCAGCAGCGTACAGGGTTCCTACAATGAGCAGTTCTTC
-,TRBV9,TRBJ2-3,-,CASSVAEDTQYF,TGTGCCAGCAGCGTAGCGGAAGATACGCAGTATTTT
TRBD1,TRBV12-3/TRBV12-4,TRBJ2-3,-,CASSLAARGRDTDTQYF,TGTGCCAGCAGTTTAGCGGCCAGGGGGCGGGATACAGATACGCAGTATTTT
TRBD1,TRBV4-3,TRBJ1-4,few,CASSQNRGAEKLFF,TGCGCCAGCAGCCAGAACAGGGGAGCTGAAAAACTGTTTTTT
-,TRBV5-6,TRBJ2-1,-,CASSGGQLNEQFF,TGTGCCAGCAGCGGCGGACAGCTCAATGAGCAGTTCTTC
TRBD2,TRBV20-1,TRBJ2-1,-,CSARDWGTSGSNEQFF,TGCAGTGCTAGAGATTGGGGGACTAGCGGGAGTAATGAGCAGTTCTTC
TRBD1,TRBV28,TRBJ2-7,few,CASRTGTGVLEQYF,TGTGCCAGCAGAACCGGGACAGGGGTTCTTGAGCAGTACTTC
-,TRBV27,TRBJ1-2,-,CASSSRTDYYGYTF,TGTGCCAGCAGTTCCCGGACGGATTACTATGGCTACACCTTC